Here is one T cell receptor beta chain with its context. This entry is derived from a study of blood T cell repertoires in COVID-19. Produced via immunoSEQ multiplex PCR; TCRdb's table is partial and in-frame only. This sample has some 250,000 clones, with roughly 80% found just once. The V segment lost 7 bases and the J segment 4 bases; nucleotides outside the gene matches: 5. CDR1 is MDHEN and CDR2 is SYDVKM in the germline V gene. The CDR3 contains 13 residues. The source material was peripheral blood. V usage is TRBV28 and J usage is TRBJ1-2; 8 positions match TRBD1. The receptor was isolated from a woman aged 18-29 years with acute or convalescent COVID-19. CDR3 region: CASTNTGGYGYTF. DNA of the CDR3: TGTGCCAGCACAAACACAGGGGGCTATGGCTACACCTTC.